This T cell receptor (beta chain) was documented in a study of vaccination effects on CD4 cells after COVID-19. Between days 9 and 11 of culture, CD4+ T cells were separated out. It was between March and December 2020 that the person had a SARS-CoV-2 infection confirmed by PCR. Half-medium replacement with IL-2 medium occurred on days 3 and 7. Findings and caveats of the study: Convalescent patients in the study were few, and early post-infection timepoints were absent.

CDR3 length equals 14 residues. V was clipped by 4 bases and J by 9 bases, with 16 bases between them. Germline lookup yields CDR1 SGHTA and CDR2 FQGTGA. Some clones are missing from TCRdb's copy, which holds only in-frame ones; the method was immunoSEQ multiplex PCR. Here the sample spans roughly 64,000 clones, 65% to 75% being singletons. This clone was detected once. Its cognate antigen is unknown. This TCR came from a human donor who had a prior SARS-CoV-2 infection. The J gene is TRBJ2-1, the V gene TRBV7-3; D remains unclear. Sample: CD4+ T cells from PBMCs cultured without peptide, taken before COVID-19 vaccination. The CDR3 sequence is CASSSRAPYGEQFF. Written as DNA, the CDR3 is TGTGCCAGCAGCTCCCGCGCCCCCTACGGTGAGCAGTTCTTC.